This record concerns one T cell receptor (beta chain) sequence. The antigen is unknown. The data belong to a study of cytomegalovirus exposure and HLA in healthy donors. In germline, CDR1 is SQVTM, CDR2 ANQGSEA. V lost 4 bases to trimming and J lost 7 bases; unmatched junction nucleotides: 8. The CDR3 runs 14 residues. Primers for the PCR totalled 60 Vbeta and 13 Jbeta. Sequencing used immunoSEQ multiplex PCR; TCRdb keeps in-frame clones, though not all of them. This sample has some 66,000 clones, with 78% found just once. Study-wide results and limits: V- and J-gene trimming in TCR beta was tied to a missense DCLRE1C variant by an analysis performed later. A later analysis found most CMV-associated TCR beta chains apparently HLA-restricted. Analyses of presence and absence presupposed an approximately uniform sequencing depth across donors.

This rearrangement joins TRBV29-1 to TRBJ2-1; TRBD2 agrees at 9 bases. The sequence derives from a man aged 35-49 years in good health and CMV-seronegative. The specimen sequenced was PBMCs. The chain's CDR3 is CSVAGSGSSNEQFF. The DNA of the CDR3 is TGCAGCGTTGCGGGTAGCGGGAGTAGTAATGAGCAGTTCTTC.